This TCR beta chain came from a study of early T cells in non-severe SARS-CoV-2 infection. This clonotype was observed many times. The ends lost 0 bases at V and 0 bases at J; junction bases unmatched: 12. Germline CDR1 is MNHEY and CDR2 is SVGAGI. This CDR3 spans 21 amino acids. TCRdb reanalysed the 5' RACE reads using MiXCR and keeps one entry per CDR3 protein. The table lists about 67,000 distinct CDR3 sequences, 8% to 10% of them singletons, with about 16% in the top ten. The sequence was collected from an adult who was a healthcare worker with PCR-confirmed SARS-CoV-2 infection or an uninfected control (not recorded which). The rearrangement joins TRBV6-5 to TRBJ2-6, with TRBD1 matching over 9 bases. Sample: whole blood, taken at baseline. The CDR3 DNA is TGTGCCAGCAGTTACTCCTGGACAGGGGAAAGTCCCGCCTCTGGGGCCAACGTCCTGACTTTC. Its protein is CASSYSWTGESPASGANVLTF.